This entry describes one T cell receptor (beta chain). Antigen specificity is unknown. This specimen comes from a study of T cell repertoires in cytomegalovirus infection. Study-wide points: In two of eight donors, the top clonotype was HLA-C-restricted CMV-specific.

Trimming stripped 6 bases from V and 1 base from J, with 24 bases between. The CDR3 spans 18 residues. From germline, CDR1 is PRHDT and CDR2 FYEKMQ (reference sequence). TCRdb ran MiXCR on the reads and lists one entry per CDR3 protein. The table includes about 680,000 distinct CDR3 sequences, roughly a quarter detected once. The sample taken for sequencing was CD8+ T cells from PBMCs. This TCR derives from a human donor in good health (CMV status not recorded). Some clones in this sample may be carry-over from other donors' samples. This chain links TRBV13 with TRBJ1-1; maybe TRBD1 (5 bases). CDR3 loop: CASRSEGYLGTGNTEAFF. Written as DNA, the CDR3 is TGTGCCAGCAGATCCGAAGGGTATTTGGGGACTGGGAACACTGAAGCTTTCTTT. The full variable domain, rest sourced from reference TRBV13 and TRBJ1-1, is AAGVIQSPRHLIKEKRETATLKCYPIPRHDTVYWYQQGPGQDPQFLISFYEKMQSDKGSIPDRFSAQQFSDYHSELNMSSLELGDSALYFCASRSEGYLGTGNTEAFFGQGTRLTVV.